One sample yielded the 19 T cell receptor beta chains listed below, sequenced in a study of shared clonotypes between healthy human individuals. Data came from immunoSEQ multiplex PCR; TCRdb stores just in-frame clones and leaves some out. The repertoire holds 2 million to 2.5 million clones, approximately 95% seen once, with roughly 0.13% in the top ten. Sequenced: naive CD4+ T cells sorted from blood. As to subset: CD45RA+ positively selected. All receptors come from a man aged 18 to 30 in good health.

V usage is TRBV6-5 and J usage is TRBJ2-7, with D unresolved. CDR3 length: 16 residues. Trimming took off 0 bases at V and 3 bases at J, with 15 bases between the two ends. The germline V gene encodes CDR1 MNHEY and CDR2 SVGAGI. The CDR3, as DNA: TGTGCCAGCAGTTACTCGGGCGGCGAGAAATACTACGAGCAGTACTTC. Amino acid sequence: CASSYSGGEKYYEQYF.

This chain uses TRBV7-8 with TRBJ1-1; D perhaps matches TRBD1 (5 bases). The CDR3 is 15 residues long. V was cut by 5 bases and J by 4 bases, with 17 bases left in between. Germline V gene data show CDR1 as SGHVS and CDR2 as FQNEAQ. DNA of the CDR3: TGTGCCAGCAGCCCAGGGCCAGGGTTCCGCACTGAAGCTTTCTTT. Its translation: CASSPGPGFRTEAFF.

The chain combines TRBV7-9 with TRBJ2-7; 7 nucleotides line up with TRBD1. With 5 bases clipped from V and 0 bases from J, the junction kept 4 bases outside the gene matches. The CDR3 is 14 residues long. Per the germline V gene, CDR1 is SEHNR and CDR2 is FQNEAQ (reference sequence). The CDR3 DNA reads TGTGCCAGCAGCATGGGACAGAGCTCCTACGAGCAGTACTTC. This sequence encodes CASSMGQSSYEQYF.

The chain uses TRBV7-8 and TRBJ2-7; 8 bases are shared with TRBD2. The CDR3 loop spans 17 amino acids. The V gene end was trimmed by 5 bases and the J gene end by 3 bases; junction bases not matched to a gene: 15. Germline CDR1 SGHVS, CDR2 FQNEAQ. The CDR3 reads CASSPTPVGAGGYEQYF. The CDR3 DNA follows: TGTGCCAGCAGCCCCACCCCCGTGGGCGCGGGGGGCTACGAGCAGTACTTC. Filled out from reference TRBV7-8 and TRBJ2-7, the complete variable domain reads GAGVSQSPRYKVAKRGQDVALRCDPISGHVSLFWYQQALGQGPEFLTYFQNEAQLDKSGLPSDRFFAERPEGSVSTLKIQRTQQEDSAVYLCASSPTPVGAGGYEQYFGPGTRLTVT.

The gene calls are TRBV28 and TRBJ1-1, with D hard to call. Germline V gene sequence: CDR1 MDHEN, CDR2 SYDVKM. The CDR3 extends over 14 amino acids. V lost 5 bases and J lost 1, with 11 bases in between. The CDR3 sequence is CASSQGWPNTEAFF. The CDR3 coding sequence is TGTGCCAGCAGTCAAGGGTGGCCGAACACTGAAGCTTTCTTT.

The chain uses TRBV30 and TRBJ2-7, with D perhaps assigned TRBD1 or TRBD2 (6 bases each). The CDR3 length is 14 residues. The V and J ends lost 5 bases and 5 bases respectively, with 19 bases between them. Germline CDR1 and CDR2: GTSNPN and SVGIG (reference sequence). The CDR3 DNA reads as TGTGCCTGGGACGGGGGCAGGCCACGGGACGAGCAGTACTTC. Translation gives CAWDGGRPRDEQYF.

V usage is TRBV28 and J usage is TRBJ2-2; 7 bases map to TRBD1. Trimming took 5 bases from V and 5 from J; bases not matched to a gene: 5. The CDR3 has 14 amino acids. Germline CDR1 reads MDHEN; CDR2 reads SYDVKM. The chain's CDR3 is CASSRPTGTGELFF. CDR3 DNA: TGTGCCAGCAGTCGACCGACAGGGACCGGGGAGCTGTTTTTT. Full variable domain (rest looked up from reference TRBV28 and TRBJ2-2): DVKVTQSSRYLVKRTGEKVFLECVQDMDHENMFWYRQDPGLGLRLIYFSYDVKMKEKGDIPEGYSVSREKKERFSLILESASTNQTSMYLCASSRPTGTGELFFGEGSRLTVL.

Only one count was recorded for this clone. The chain combines TRBV5-4 with TRBJ1-1; D call uncertain. Between the trimmed V and J ends, which lost 0 bases and 4 bases, there was a span of 19 bases. In germline, CDR1 is SGHNT, CDR2 YYREEE (reference sequence). The CDR3 contains 17 residues. CDR3 in amino acids: CASSLAPPPGPSTEAFF. The CDR3 bases are TGTGCCAGCAGCTTGGCCCCACCCCCGGGTCCGAGCACTGAAGCTTTCTTT.

This sequence joins TRBV2 and TRBJ2-1; D uncertain. The CDR3 runs 14 residues. Germline assignment: CDR1 SNHLY and CDR2 FYNNEI. The V end lost 1 base, the J end lost 4 bases, and 8 bases lay between the germline ends. CDR3 protein: CASSEGLNYNEQFF. The DNA of the CDR3 is TGTGCCAGCAGTGAAGGGCTGAATTACAATGAGCAGTTCTTC.

V and J are TRBV5-1 and TRBJ1-1, with D tentatively TRBD1 (6 bases). The CDR3 has 14 amino acids. V was cut by 4 bases and J by 1 base, with 11 bases left in between. Germline values: CDR1 SGHRS, CDR2 YFSETQ. This CDR3 is CASSEDRTNTEAFF. DNA for the CDR3: TGCGCCAGCAGCGAAGACAGGACGAACACTGAAGCTTTCTTT.

The chain is built from TRBV7-2 and TRBJ2-1; TRBD2 aligns across 7 bases. CDR1 is SGHTA and CDR2 is FQGNSA in the germline V gene. This CDR3 comprises 13 residues. Trimming took 4 bases from V and 6 from J; bases not matched to a gene: 3. The CDR3 DNA reads as TGTGCCAGCAGCTGGCCTAGCGGCAATGAGCAGTTCTTC. It specifies CASSWPSGNEQFF.

The chain's CDR3 is CASTPGGHTYGYTF. The CDR3 DNA reads TGTGCCAGCACCCCCGGAGGACACACCTATGGCTACACCTTC. The rearrangement links TRBV7-2 to TRBJ1-2, with D maybe TRBD1 (5 bases). The V end lost 7 bases, the J end lost 4 bases, and 16 bases lay between the germline ends. This CDR3 region has 14 residues. Germline CDR1 is SGHTA and CDR2 is FQGNSA.

This clone was seen just once. V and J are TRBV27 and TRBJ2-3; 7 bases are a match to TRBD1. In germline, CDR1 is MNHEY, CDR2 SMNVEV (reference sequence). CDR3 size: 14 residues. Germline trimming cut 10 bases from V and 0 bases from J; bases unmatched to any gene: 7. The CDR3 is CATHRGPSTDTQYF. In DNA form, the CDR3 reads TGTGCCACTCACAGGGGCCCCAGCACAGATACGCAGTATTTT.

The rearrangement uses TRBV29-1 and TRBJ1-2, with D unresolved. This CDR3 has 12 amino acids. V gave up 1 base and J gave up 6 bases, with 9 bases separating them. Germline CDR1 SQVTM, CDR2 ANQGSEA. As DNA, the CDR3 is TGCAGCGTTGAAGCGGGAAACCATGGCTACACCTTC. This codes for CSVEAGNHGYTF.

This chain connects TRBV5-4 to TRBJ1-2; TRBD1 might be the D (5 bases). CDR1 is SGHNT and CDR2 is YYREEE in the germline V gene (reference sequence). V was cut by 6 bases and J by 2 bases, with 11 bases left in between. The CDR3 totals 13 residues. The CDR3 DNA sequence: TGTGCCAGCACCCTGCCAGGGAACTATGGCTACACCTTC. Protein sequence: CASTLPGNYGYTF.

The J gene is TRBJ2-1, the V gene TRBV10-1, with TRBD1 matching 9 bases. Per the germline V gene, CDR1 is WNHNN and CDR2 is SYGVQD (reference sequence). The CDR3 loop spans 12 amino acids. Losses at the gene ends were 2 bases for V and 16 bases for J; bases not matched to a gene: 6. The CDR3 DNA sequence: TGCGCCAGCAGTGAGGGGGACAGGGACCTATTCTTC. This gives the protein CASSEGDRDLFF.

V and J are TRBV2 and TRBJ1-2; TRBD1 matches 7 bases. The CDR3 covers 16 residues. V shed 11 bases, J shed 2 bases, and the junction held 17 bases outside the gene matches. The germline CDR1 and CDR2 sequences are SNHLY and FYNNEI. CDR3 nucleotides: TGTGCCGTCTTTGTCGGAAGGGGGCCGGGCAACTATGGCTACACCTTC. Its translation is CAVFVGRGPGNYGYTF.

The chain carries TRBV4-3 and TRBJ2-1; D unresolved. V was clipped by 1 base and J by 9 bases, with 10 bases between them. Germline V lookup: CDR1 LGHNA, CDR2 YSLEER. The CDR3 has 13 amino acids. CDR3 nucleotide sequence: TGCGCCAGCAGCCAAGGAGCTGGGCGTGAGCAGTTCTTC. Translating it yields CASSQGAGREQFF.

This CDR3 reads CASSMRPSGGANDYGYTF. CDR3 nucleotides: TGTGCCAGTAGTATGAGGCCCAGTGGAGGGGCGAACGACTATGGCTACACCTTC. This chain joins TRBV19 and TRBJ1-2, with D perhaps TRBD1 (5 bases). V was clipped by 3 bases and J by 3 bases, with 23 bases between them. The germline V gene has CDR1 LNHDA and CDR2 SQIVND (reference sequence). The CDR3 runs 18 residues.